The present T cell receptor (beta chain) was sequenced within a study of blood T cell repertoires in COVID-19. Overall study context: Nucleic acid was either cDNA or gDNA, and it came from T cells, B-cell-depleted T cells, or PBMCs.

J lost 2 bases, V lost 3 bases, and 9 bases had no gene match. The CDR3 covers 17 residues. Germline V gives CDR1 LGHNA, CDR2 YNFKEQ. This clone was seen once. The repertoire was sequenced with immunoSEQ multiplex PCR; TCRdb's copy has only in-frame clones and lacks some. In the table there are about 200,000 clones, around 82% of which are singletons. This TCR was recovered from a man aged 40-50 years who had recovered from COVID-19. The sequenced sample was PBMCs or T cells enriched from blood (not recorded which). The chain carries TRBV4-2 and TRBJ2-3; TRBD2 matches 9 bases. The CDR3 nucleotides read TGTGCCAGCAGCCAGGGGATTAGCGGGGGAAACACAGATACGCAGTATTTT. It specifies CASSQGISGGNTDTQYF.